The 21 T cell receptor beta chains presented below share a single source sample, sequenced in a study of cytomegalovirus exposure and HLA in healthy donors. 60 Vbeta and 13 Jbeta primers were used in PCR. Produced via immunoSEQ multiplex PCR; TCRdb's table is partial and in-frame only. The sample consists of about 130,000 clones, roughly 75% of them appearing once. Sequencing used PBMCs. The receptors were sampled from a woman in her 50s in good health and CMV-seronegative.

As concerns this clone: The junction does not match germline at one end; this may be a read error. J is TRBJ2-7 and V is TRBV7-9, with no clear D. The CDR3 is 14 residues long. Germline V gene lookup returns CDR1 SEHNR and CDR2 FQNEAQ (reference sequence). In DNA, the CDR3 is TGTTCCAGCAGCCCCCCTCGTTGGGCGTCACAGCAGTACTTC. It is translated as CSSSPPRWASQQYF. The full variable domain, with the rest looked up from reference TRBV7-9 and TRBJ2-7, is DTGVSQNPRHKITKRGQNVTFRCDPISEHNRLYWYRQTLGQGPEFLTYFQNEAQLEKSRLLSDRFSAERPKGSFSTLEIQRTEQGDSAMYLCSSSPPRWASQQYFGPGTRLTVT.

V usage is TRBV10-3 and J usage is TRBJ1-3; tentative D call: TRBD1 (5 bases). Trimming stripped 9 bases from V and 4 bases from J, with 19 bases between. The CDR3 has 15 residues. Germline V gene data show CDR1 as ENHRY and CDR2 as SYGVKD. The CDR3 nucleotides read TGTGCCATGCAAGACAGTCCGCCGAGGGGAAACACCATATATTTT. Its translation: CAMQDSPPRGNTIYF.

The gene calls are TRBV2 and TRBJ2-3; a possible D gene is TRBD2 (5 bases). The length of the CDR3 is 12 residues. Trimming left V 7 bases short and J 2 bases short, with 7 bases between. Germline V gene lookup returns CDR1 SNHLY and CDR2 FYNNEI. CDR3 loop: CASKTNTDTQYF. For the CDR3, the DNA is TGTGCCAGCAAGACTAACACAGATACGCAGTATTTT.

This clone was detected only once. This chain uses TRBV19 with TRBJ2-2; 13 nucleotides agree with TRBD2. V shed 8 bases and J 2 bases; nucleotides not matched to a gene: 8. The CDR3 spans 17 residues. CDR1 is LNHDA and CDR2 is SQIVND in the germline V gene (reference sequence). The CDR3 sequence: CASSPGLAGPNTGELFF. The CDR3 DNA follows: TGTGCCAGTTCTCCGGGACTAGCGGGACCAAACACCGGGGAGCTGTTTTTT.

The chain employs TRBV19 and TRBJ1-5; D possibly corresponds to TRBD1 (6 bases). This CDR3 region has 14 residues. V was cut by 4 bases and J by 5 bases, with 12 bases left in between. CDR1 LNHDA and CDR2 SQIVND come from the germline V gene (reference sequence). CDR3 nucleotides: TGTGCCAGTAGTAATGGCGGGGGCCATCAGCCCCAGCATTTT. Its translation is CASSNGGGHQPQHF.

In this sample, this clone turned up once. This chain joins TRBV9 and TRBJ2-3, with D maybe TRBD1 (5 bases). V gave up 7 bases and J gave up 2 bases, with 11 bases separating them. Per the germline V gene, CDR1 is SGDLS and CDR2 is YYNGEE. The CDR3 sequence is 13 residues long. CDR3 sequence (DNA): TGTGCCAGCGTAGGCAGGGCCACAGATACGCAGTATTTT. Protein: CASVGRATDTQYF.

This chain connects TRBV28 to TRBJ2-1, with 7 bases lining up with TRBD1. CDR1 MDHEN and CDR2 SYDVKM come from the germline V gene. Germline trimming cut 8 bases from V and 7 bases from J; bases unmatched to any gene: 26. The length of the CDR3 is 19 residues. In nucleotides, the CDR3 is TGTGCCAGCCTCGACGTCATTAAAACCGGACAGGCTAGAGGAAATGAGCAGTTCTTC. Translating it yields CASLDVIKTGQARGNEQFF.

The chain is built from TRBV10-3 and TRBJ2-1, with TRBD2 matching over 7 bases. The CDR3 has 16 residues. In germline, CDR1 is ENHRY, CDR2 SYGVKD. V trimming: 0 bases; J trimming: 7 bases; junction bases outside the gene matches: 9. CDR3 nucleotide sequence: TGTGCCATCAGTGAGTCGGTGGCGGGAGTTGGGAATGAGCAGTTCTTC. It encodes CAISESVAGVGNEQFF.

The genes are TRBV7-6 and TRBJ2-3; D is perhaps TRBD2 (5 bases). Per germline, CDR1 SGHVS and CDR2 FNYEAQ. Trimming cost V 4 bases and J 0 bases, with 11 bases left between them. CDR3 length: 15 residues. In nucleotides, the CDR3 is TGTGCCAGCAGCTCCCCGGGATTCAGCACAGATACGCAGTATTTT. Translated: CASSSPGFSTDTQYF.

The gene calls are TRBV28 and TRBJ2-5, with 12 nucleotides matching TRBD1. V lost 5 bases and J lost 4; bases outside the gene matches: 5. Germline loops: CDR1 MDHEN, CDR2 SYDVKM. The CDR3 is made up of 15 amino acids. CDR3 sequence reads: CASSPGTGGVETQYF. The CDR3 DNA reads TGTGCCAGCAGTCCCGGGACAGGGGGCGTAGAGACCCAGTACTTC.

This chain joins TRBV9 and TRBJ2-7; 10 bases fit TRBD2. J lost 3 bases, V lost 2 bases, and 2 bases had no gene match. The germline CDR1 and CDR2 sequences are SGDLS and YYNGEE. This CDR3 is built from 14 residues. Here the CDR3 reads CASSVGTSVYEQYF. Here the CDR3 DNA reads TGTGCCAGCAGCGTCGGGACTAGCGTCTACGAGCAGTACTTC.

This clone occurred once. This chain connects TRBV19 to TRBJ1-4; TRBD1 aligns across 9 bases. Trimming cost V 9 bases and J 0 bases; bases outside gene matches: 8. The CDR3 is 16 amino acids. In germline, CDR1 is LNHDA, CDR2 SQIVND (reference sequence). The CDR3 DNA follows: TGTGCCAGCGGGGACAGGGTGGGTGCAACTAATGAAAAACTGTTTTTT. This sequence encodes CASGDRVGATNEKLFF.

This clone has a handful of counts. V usage is TRBV28 and J usage is TRBJ2-7, with 12 bases aligning to TRBD2. This CDR3 has 18 amino acids. The germline gives CDR1 MDHEN, CDR2 SYDVKM. V was clipped by 3 bases and J by 4 bases; unmatched bases: 13. CDR3 sequence reads: CASSLTSGGPTIDYEQYF. CDR3 nucleotide sequence: TGTGCCAGCAGTTTGACTAGCGGGGGTCCGACGATAGATTACGAGCAGTACTTC.

This clone appeared once. This chain links TRBV5-6 with TRBJ1-2; 7 bases match TRBD1. Losses at the gene ends were 2 bases for V and 0 bases for J; bases not matched to a gene: 1. Germline CDR1 and CDR2: SGHDT and YYEEEE. This CDR3 is built from 14 residues. CDR3 bases: TGTGCCAGCAGCTTTACAGGGGCTAACTATGGCTACACCTTC. Its protein is CASSFTGANYGYTF.

This clone was picked up one time. The J gene is TRBJ2-1, the V gene TRBV18; 7 nucleotides align to TRBD2. Trimming took 3 bases from V and 7 from J; bases not matched to a gene: 9. The CDR3 consists of 15 residues. CDR1 is KGHSH, CDR2 LQKENI, per germline. CDR3 in DNA: TGTGCCAGCTCACCGAGCGCTAGCGGTATTAATGAGCAGTTCTTC. Translation: CASSPSASGINEQFF.

The sample holds one count of this clone. V and J are TRBV27 and TRBJ2-2; D is ambiguous. The germline V and J ends were trimmed by 8 bases and 6 bases, with 10 bases remaining between them. Germline CDR1 and CDR2: MNHEY and SMNVEV (reference sequence). The CDR3 consists of 12 residues. The CDR3 sequence is CASARSPGELFF. The DNA of the CDR3 is TGTGCCAGCGCTAGAAGCCCCGGGGAGCTGTTTTTT.

The chain combines TRBV10-3 with TRBJ2-3; a weak D match, TRBD1 (5 bases). The germline V gene encodes CDR1 ENHRY and CDR2 SYGVKD. Trimming pared 4 bases from V and 1 base from J, leaving 18 bases between. The CDR3 is 17 residues long. The CDR3 DNA is TGTGCCATCAGTGGCCCACAGGCGACTCCTGGCACAGATACGCAGTATTTT. Amino acids: CAISGPQATPGTDTQYF.

The chain uses TRBV21-1 and TRBJ1-3. TRBV21-1 is a listed pseudogene. The CDR3 totals 16 residues. As DNA, the CDR3 is TGTGCCAGCAGCAAAGACGGGGGGGTCTCTGGAAACACCATATATTTT. Translating gives CASSKDGGVSGNTIYF.

J is TRBJ2-3 and V is TRBV19; 7 nucleotides match TRBD2. The CDR3 is 16 residues long. The V gene end was trimmed by 3 bases and the J gene end by 2 bases; junction bases not matched to a gene: 8. In germline, CDR1 is LNHDA, CDR2 SQIVND (reference sequence). The CDR3 loop is CASSMPWREITDTQYF. The CDR3 region has the DNA TGTGCCAGTAGTATGCCTTGGCGGGAGATCACAGATACGCAGTATTTT. Full variable domain (remainder filled in from reference TRBV19 and TRBJ2-3): DGGITQSPKYLFRKEGQNVTLSCEQNLNHDAMYWYRQDPGQGLRLIYYSQIVNDFQKGDIAEGYSVSREKKESFPLTVTSAQKNPTAFYLCASSMPWREITDTQYFGPGTRLTVL.

A few counts support this clone. The V gene is TRBV9, the J gene TRBJ2-2, with D perhaps matching TRBD2 (7 bases). The V gene lost 3 bases and the J gene lost 7 bases, with 19 bases spanning the gap. CDR3 length: 16 amino acids. Germline V lookup: CDR1 SGDLS, CDR2 YYNGEE. CDR3 DNA sequence: TGTGCCAGCAGCGAGGTTCGGGGAGGGGGACTCGGGGAGCTGTTTTTT. Protein product: CASSEVRGGGLGELFF.

The V and J genes are TRBV5-1 and TRBJ1-2, with TRBD1 matching 11 bases. CDR3 length: 15 residues. Germline CDR1 is SGHRS and CDR2 is YFSETQ. J lost 3 bases, V lost 3 bases, and 4 bases had no gene match. CDR3 nucleotide sequence: TGCGCCAGCAGCTCAGGGACAGGGGGGGACTATGGCTACACCTTC. It encodes CASSSGTGGDYGYTF. The full variable domain, rest sourced from reference TRBV5-1 and TRBJ1-2, is KAGVTQTPRYLIKTRGQQVTLSCSPISGHRSVSWYQQTPGQGLQFLFEYFSETQRNKGNFPGRFSGRQFSNSRSEMNVSTLELGDSALYLCASSSGTGGDYGYTFGSGTRLTVV.